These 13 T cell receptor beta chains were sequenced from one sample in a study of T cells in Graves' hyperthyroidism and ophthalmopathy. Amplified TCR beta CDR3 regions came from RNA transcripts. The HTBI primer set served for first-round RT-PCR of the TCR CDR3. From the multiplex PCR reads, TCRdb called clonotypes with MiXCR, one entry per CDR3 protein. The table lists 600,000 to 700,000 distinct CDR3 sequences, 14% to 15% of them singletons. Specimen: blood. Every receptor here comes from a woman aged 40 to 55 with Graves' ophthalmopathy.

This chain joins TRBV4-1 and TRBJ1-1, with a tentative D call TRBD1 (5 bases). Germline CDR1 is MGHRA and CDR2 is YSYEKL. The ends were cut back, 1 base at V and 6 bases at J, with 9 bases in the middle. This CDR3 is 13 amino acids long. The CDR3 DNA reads TGCGCCAGCAGCCAAGTTATAGGGGCTGAAGCTTTCTTT. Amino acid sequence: CASSQVIGAEAFF.

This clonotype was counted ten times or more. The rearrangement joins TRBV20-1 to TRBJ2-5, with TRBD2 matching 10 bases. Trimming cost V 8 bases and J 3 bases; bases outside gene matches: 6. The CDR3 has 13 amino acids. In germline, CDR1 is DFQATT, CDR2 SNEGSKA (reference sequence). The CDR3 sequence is CSPTSGSKETQYF. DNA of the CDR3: TGCAGTCCGACTAGCGGGTCAAAAGAGACCCAGTACTTC.

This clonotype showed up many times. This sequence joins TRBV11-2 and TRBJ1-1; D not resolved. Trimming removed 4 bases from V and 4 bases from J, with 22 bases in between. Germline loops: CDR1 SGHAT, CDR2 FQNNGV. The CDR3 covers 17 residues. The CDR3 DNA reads TGTGCCAGCAGCTCCCCTCTTTTACGGACCACGGGCACTGAAGCTTTCTTT. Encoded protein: CASSSPLLRTTGTEAFF. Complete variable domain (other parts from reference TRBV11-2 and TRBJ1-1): EAGVAQSPRYKIIEKRQSVAFWCNPISGHATLYWYQQILGQGPKLLIQFQNNGVVDDSQLPKDRFSAERLKGVDSTLKIQPAKLEDSAVYLCASSSPLLRTTGTEAFFGQGTRLTVV.

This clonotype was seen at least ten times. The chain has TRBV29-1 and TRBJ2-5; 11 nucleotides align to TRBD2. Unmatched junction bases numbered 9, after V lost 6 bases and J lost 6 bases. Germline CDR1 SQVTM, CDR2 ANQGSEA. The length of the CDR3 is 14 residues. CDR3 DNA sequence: TGCAGCGTAGCCTCCGGGACTAGCGGAAAGACCCAGTACTTC. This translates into CSVASGTSGKTQYF.

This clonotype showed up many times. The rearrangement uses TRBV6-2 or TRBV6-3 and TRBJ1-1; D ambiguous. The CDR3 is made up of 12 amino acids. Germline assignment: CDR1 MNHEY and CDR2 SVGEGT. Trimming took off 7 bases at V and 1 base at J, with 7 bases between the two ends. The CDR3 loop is CASTDQNTEAFF. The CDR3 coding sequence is TGTGCCAGCACAGACCAGAACACTGAAGCTTTCTTT.

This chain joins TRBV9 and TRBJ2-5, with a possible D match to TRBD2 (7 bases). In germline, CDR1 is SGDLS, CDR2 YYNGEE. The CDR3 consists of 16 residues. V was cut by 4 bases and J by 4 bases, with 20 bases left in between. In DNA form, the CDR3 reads TGTGCCAGCAGCCCCCACGGAGGGGGGGTAGGAGAGACCCAGTACTTC. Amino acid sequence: CASSPHGGGVGETQYF.

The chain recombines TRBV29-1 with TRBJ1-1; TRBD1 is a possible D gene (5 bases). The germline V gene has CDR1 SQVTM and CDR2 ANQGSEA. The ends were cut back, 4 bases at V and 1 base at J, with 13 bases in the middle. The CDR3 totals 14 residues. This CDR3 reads CSVGTGLQNTEAFF. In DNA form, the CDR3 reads TGCAGCGTTGGAACGGGACTCCAGAACACTGAAGCTTTCTTT.

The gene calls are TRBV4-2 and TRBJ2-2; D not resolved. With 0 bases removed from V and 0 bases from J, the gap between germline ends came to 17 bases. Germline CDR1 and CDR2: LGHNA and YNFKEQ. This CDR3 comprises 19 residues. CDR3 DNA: TGTGCCAGCAGCCAAGATTTTTCGGGCCAAACCCCGAACACCGGGGAGCTGTTTTTT. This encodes CASSQDFSGQTPNTGELFF.

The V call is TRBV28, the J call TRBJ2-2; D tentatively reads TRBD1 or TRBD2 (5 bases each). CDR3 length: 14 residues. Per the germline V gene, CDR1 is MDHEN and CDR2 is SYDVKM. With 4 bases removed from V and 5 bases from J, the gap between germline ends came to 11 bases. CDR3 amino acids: CASSWGRRTGELFF. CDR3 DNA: TGTGCCAGCAGTTGGGGCCGGAGGACCGGGGAGCTGTTTTTT.

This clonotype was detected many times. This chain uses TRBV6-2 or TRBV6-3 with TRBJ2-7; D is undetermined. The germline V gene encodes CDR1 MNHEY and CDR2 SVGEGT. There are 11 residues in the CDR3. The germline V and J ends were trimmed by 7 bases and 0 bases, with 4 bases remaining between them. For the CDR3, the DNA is TGTGCCAGCACTAGCTCCTACGAGCAGTACTTC. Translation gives CASTSSYEQYF.

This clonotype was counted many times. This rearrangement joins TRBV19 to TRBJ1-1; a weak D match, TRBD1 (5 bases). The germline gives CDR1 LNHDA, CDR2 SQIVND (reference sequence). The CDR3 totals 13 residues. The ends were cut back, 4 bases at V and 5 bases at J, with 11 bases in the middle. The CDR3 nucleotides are TGTGCCAGTAGTAAGTTCCCAGGGACTGAAGCTTTCTTT. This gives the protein CASSKFPGTEAFF. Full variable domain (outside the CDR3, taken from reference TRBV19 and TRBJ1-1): DGGITQSPKYLFRKEGQNVTLSCEQNLNHDAMYWYRQDPGQGLRLIYYSQIVNDFQKGDIAEGYSVSREKKESFPLTVTSAQKNPTAFYLCASSKFPGTEAFFGQGTRLTVV.

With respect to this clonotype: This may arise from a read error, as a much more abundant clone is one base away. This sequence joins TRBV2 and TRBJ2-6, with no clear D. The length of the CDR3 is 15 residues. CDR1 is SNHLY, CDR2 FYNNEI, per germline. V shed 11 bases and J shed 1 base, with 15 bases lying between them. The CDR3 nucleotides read TGTGCCTCAGTGGGCGCCAATTCTGGGGCCAACGTCCTGACTTTC. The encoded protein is CASVGANSGANVLTF.

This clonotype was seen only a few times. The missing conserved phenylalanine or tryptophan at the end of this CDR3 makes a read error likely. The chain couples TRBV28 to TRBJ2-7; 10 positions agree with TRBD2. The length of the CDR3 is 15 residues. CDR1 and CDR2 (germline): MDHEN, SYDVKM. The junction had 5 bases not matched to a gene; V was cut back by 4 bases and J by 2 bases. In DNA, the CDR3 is TGTGCCAGCAGTTCACCGACTAGCGGGCCCTACGAGCAGTACCTC. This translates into CASSSPTSGPYEQYL.